A selection of T cell receptor beta chains follows, all from one sample in a study of CD8+ T cells in alopecia areata. Sequenced by immunoSEQ multiplex PCR; TCRdb stores in-frame clones only, minus some. The sample yields hundreds of thousands of clones, roughly two thirds seen once. The sequences come from CD4+ T cells sorted from blood, collected at week 0. These receptors were taken from a human donor with alopecia areata. CDR3s include the opening cysteine and the closing phenylalanine or tryptophan. D genes are given only for firm matches. A row's size may be missing; if present it is once, few, many or a size class.

CDR3 protein: CASSSSGTGMNEQFF; CDR3 DNA: TGTGCCAGCAGCTCTTCCGGGACAGGGATGAATGAGCAGTTCTTC; J gene: TRBJ2-1; V gene: TRBV28; D gene: TRBD1; clone size: -
CDR3 protein: CAWKGDRVRGPLHF; CDR3 DNA: TGTGCCTGGAAGGGAGACAGGGTTCGTGGACCCCTCCACTTT; J gene: TRBJ1-6; V gene: TRBV30; D gene: TRBD1; clone size: -
CDR3 protein: CAWRNRNNYGYTF; CDR3 DNA: TGTGCCTGGAGGAACAGGAATAACTATGGCTACACCTTC; J gene: TRBJ1-2; V gene: TRBV30; D gene: -; clone size: -
CDR3 protein: CASSLQGGGQFF; CDR3 DNA: TGTGCCAGCAGCTTACAAGGGGGCGGGCAGTTCTTC; J gene: TRBJ2-1; V gene: TRBV7-2; D gene: TRBD1; clone size: -
CDR3 protein: CASSYGAGGEQYF; CDR3 DNA: TGTGCCAGCAGTTACGGGGCAGGGGGCGAGCAGTACTTC; J gene: TRBJ2-7; V gene: TRBV6-5; D gene: TRBD1; clone size: -
CDR3 protein: CASSPGTYYGYTF; CDR3 DNA: TGTGCCAGCTCACCCGGGACATACTATGGCTACACCTTC; J gene: TRBJ1-2; V gene: TRBV18; D gene: -; clone size: -
CDR3 protein: CSVRAGSSYEQYF; CDR3 DNA: TGCAGCGTTCGGGCAGGGTCTTCCTACGAGCAGTACTTC; J gene: TRBJ2-7; V gene: TRBV29-1; D gene: -; clone size: -
CDR3 protein: CAWRRLNTEAFF; CDR3 DNA: TGTGCCTGGAGGCGGTTGAACACTGAAGCTTTCTTT; J gene: TRBJ1-1; V gene: TRBV30; D gene: -; clone size: -
CDR3 protein: CASSLVRASTPLHF; CDR3 DNA: TGTGCCAGCAGCTTAGTCAGGGCCTCTACACCCCTCCACTTT; J gene: TRBJ1-6; V gene: TRBV7-9; D gene: -; clone size: few
CDR3 protein: CASSSQGGPLHF; CDR3 DNA: TGTGCCAGCAGCTCCCAGGGTGGACCCCTCCACTTT; J gene: TRBJ1-6; V gene: TRBV7-2; D gene: -; clone size: few
CDR3 protein: CASSPVRDEQFF; CDR3 DNA: TGCGCCAGCAGCCCCGTAAGGGATGAGCAGTTCTTC; J gene: TRBJ2-1; V gene: TRBV5-1; D gene: -; clone size: few
CDR3 protein: CASSAQGGGADTQYF; CDR3 DNA: TGTGCTAGCAGCGCACAGGGGGGTGGTGCAGATACGCAGTATTTT; J gene: TRBJ2-3; V gene: TRBV7-7; D gene: TRBD1; clone size: -
CDR3 protein: CASSRQPISTDTQYF; CDR3 DNA: TGTGCCAGCAGCCGACAGCCGATTAGCACAGATACGCAGTATTTT; J gene: TRBJ2-3; V gene: TRBV7-6; D gene: -; clone size: -
CDR3 protein: CASSRETGNYEQYF; CDR3 DNA: TGCGCCAGCAGTCGCGAGACAGGAAACTACGAGCAGTACTTC; J gene: TRBJ2-7; V gene: TRBV5-1; D gene: -; clone size: -
CDR3 protein: CASSQRGVTQYF; CDR3 DNA: TGTGCCAGCAGCCAGAGGGGGGTGACGCAGTATTTT; J gene: TRBJ2-3; V gene: TRBV11-3; D gene: -; clone size: -
CDR3 protein: CASSRTGNAQYF; CDR3 DNA: TGTGCCAGCAGCCGAACAGGGAATGCGCAGTATTTT; J gene: TRBJ2-3; V gene: TRBV13; D gene: -; clone size: -
CDR3 protein: CASAPPRLTYEQYF; CDR3 DNA: TGTGCCAGCGCACCCCCGAGGTTAACCTACGAGCAGTACTTC; J gene: TRBJ2-7; V gene: TRBV7-3; D gene: -; clone size: -
CDR3 protein: CSVDPGTDTQYF; CDR3 DNA: TGCAGCGTTGACCCAGGCACAGATACGCAGTATTTT; J gene: TRBJ2-3; V gene: TRBV29-1; D gene: -; clone size: few